This T cell receptor beta chain was identified during a study of blood T cell repertoires in COVID-19. Study details: Acute and convalescent COVID-19 specimens originated in the United States, Italy and Spain. PBMCs, B-cell-depleted T cells, or T cells provided the cDNA or gDNA that made up the material.

Allocation to cohorts depended on clinical history reported by the participants. Trimming left V 3 bases short and J 7 bases short, with 12 bases between. Looked up from germline, CDR1 is SEHNR and CDR2 is FQNEAQ (reference sequence). The CDR3 extends over 13 amino acids. Libraries were prepared by immunoSEQ multiplex PCR; TCRdb keeps only in-frame clonotypes and omits some of them. The repertoire includes 150,000 to 180,000 clones, around 80% of them detected once, and around 7.9% sits in the top ten. This chain joins TRBV7-9 and TRBJ1-1; D not resolved. Sequences were obtained from PBMCs or T cells enriched from blood (not recorded which). The clonotype originates from a man aged 50 to 59 who had recovered from COVID-19. CDR3 in amino acids: CASSFATVREAFF. CDR3 nucleotide sequence: TGTGCCAGCAGCTTCGCAACGGTACGTGAAGCTTTCTTT.